This T cell receptor (beta chain) was obtained from a study of chemoradiotherapy in HPV16-positive cancers. The method was immunoSEQ multiplex PCR; TCRdb's version includes in-frame clones alone and lacks a portion of them. Of some 2,500 clones in the sample, more than 70% were seen once. Germline V gives CDR1 MNHEY, CDR2 SVGAGI. Trimming took off 0 bases at V and 5 bases at J, with 10 bases between the two ends. The CDR3 runs 15 residues. The source was tumor tissue, collected from a patient who underwent chemoradiotherapy. This chain joins TRBV6-5 and TRBJ1-4; D possibly corresponds to TRBD1 (5 bases). This sequence was found in a human donor with HPV-associated anogenital cancer. DNA for the CDR3: TGTGCCAGCAGTTACTCCCCAGGGATCAATGAAAAACTGTTTTTT. Its protein product is CASSYSPGINEKLFF.